The rows below give T cell receptor beta chains drawn from one sample of a study of blood T cell repertoires in COVID-19. Sequencing used immunoSEQ multiplex PCR; TCRdb keeps in-frame clones, though not all of them. The data contain 130,000 to 150,000 clones, around 80% of them singletons. The sequenced material came from peripheral blood. All receptors derive from a man in his sixties with acute or convalescent COVID-19. CDR3s include the opening cysteine and the closing phenylalanine or tryptophan. The order of the fields is CDR3 protein, V gene.

CASSPWGGGSYNSPLHF TRBV7-8
CASSYGSGRKNIQYF TRBV6-5
CASTPGGTSGRGDETQYF TRBV3-1/TRBV3-2
CASSPIGTSGTTGELFF TRBV18
CASSLSREQYF TRBV28
CAISEAGNRRNEQFF TRBV10-3
CASSGTGNYGYTF TRBV9
CASSIAGGGKEQYF TRBV28
CASSQRRQVGSYEQYF TRBV3-1/TRBV3-2
CASSTRVDEKLFF TRBV18
CASSPRSRTTNEKLFF TRBV18
CASSKRKGPPPYEQYF TRBV19
CASRTTSGPYNEQFF TRBV19
CASSSTNGGPQYF TRBV7-9
CASSLRSGRAFNEQFF TRBV5-1
CASSLGEGYIYEQYF TRBV5-5
CATSVAPRHEQFF TRBV15
CASSQSRGSYEQYF TRBV3-1/TRBV3-2
CASSLRGRSDEQYF TRBV7-2
CASSPPAGANVLTF TRBV28
CASSQPTSVNTGELFF TRBV3-1/TRBV3-2
CATSRGGQGSNEQFF TRBV15
CASSPGQGGWMNTEAFF TRBV7-8
CASSPLLREGGTQYF TRBV14
CASSSSGQGAHREQYF TRBV5-1
CAIKGVGTEAFF TRBV10-3
CASSLGQGRYNEQFF TRBV11-3
CASSQGRTTPNTIYF TRBV23-1
CASSVEGQNNEQFF TRBV5-1